This entry lists 17 T cell receptor beta chains sequenced from one sample in a study of PD-1 blockade in classical Hodgkin lymphoma. No patient escaped relapse after autologous stem cell transplantation, and brentuximab vedotin exposure varied. TCRdb's table, derived via immunoSEQ multiplex PCR, lists solely in-frame clones and lacks some. The sample lists about 32,000 clones, roughly four fifths occurring once. The sequencing used peripheral blood mononuclear cells (PBMCs), collected at baseline. The receptors stem from a human donor with classical Hodgkin lymphoma.

The chain carries TRBV10-3 and TRBJ1-6; 8 nucleotides align to TRBD1. The CDR3 covers 17 residues. The V gene's germline CDR1 is ENHRY and CDR2 SYGVKD. V lost 3 bases, J lost 7 bases, and 11 bases stayed unmatched. The CDR3 bases are TGTGCCATCAGTGACCCCGAACTACAGGGGGGAAATTCACCCCTCCACTTT. It encodes CAISDPELQGGNSPLHF.

The genes are TRBV7-2 and TRBJ1-1; D possibly corresponds to TRBD1 (5 bases). V was cut by 2 bases and J by 1 base, with 8 bases left in between. The CDR3 consists of 14 residues. Germline loops: CDR1 SGHTA, CDR2 FQGNSA. The chain's CDR3 is CASSLYTGNTEAFF. CDR3 DNA: TGTGCCAGCAGCTTATATACAGGGAACACTGAAGCTTTCTTT.

The CDR3 nucleotides are TGTGCCAGCAGCTCCCGGGACAGGGGGACAGATACGCAGTATTTT. Translating gives CASSSRDRGTDTQYF. This sequence joins TRBV7-2 and TRBJ2-3; 11 bases align to TRBD1. The CDR3 has 15 residues. Losses at the gene ends were 4 bases for V and 3 bases for J; bases not matched to a gene: 3. From germline, CDR1 is SGHTA and CDR2 FQGNSA.

The chain links TRBV11-3 to TRBJ2-7; 7 bases map to TRBD1. The CDR3 sequence is 13 residues long. After removal of 3 bases from V and 6 bases from J, the junction contained 5 bases not matched to a gene. In germline, CDR1 is SGHNT, CDR2 YENEEA. The CDR3 nucleotides are TGTGCCAGCAGCTTCGACAGGGCCCTCGAGCAGTACTTC. Translating gives CASSFDRALEQYF.

This chain links TRBV9 with TRBJ1-2; D not certain. Germline assignment: CDR1 SGDLS and CDR2 YYNGEE. The V gene lost 1 base and the J gene lost 6 bases, with 10 bases spanning the gap. The CDR3 spans 13 residues. CDR3 DNA sequence: TGTGCCAGCAGCGTATTGGGCGGGCATGGCTACACCTTC. Protein: CASSVLGGHGYTF.

This chain connects TRBV28 to TRBJ2-1; D is possibly TRBD1 (6 bases). The CDR3 contains 14 residues. The germline V and J ends were trimmed by 6 bases and 7 bases, with 16 bases remaining between them. From germline, CDR1 is MDHEN and CDR2 SYDVKM. The CDR3 nucleotides are TGTGCCAGCAGCCAGACAGGAGGTGGTAATGAGCAGTTCTTC. Amino acids: CASSQTGGGNEQFF.

This clone was counted once. The V gene is TRBV19, the J gene TRBJ2-1; no firm D call. V was shortened by 6 bases and J by 9 bases, with 12 bases between the two germline ends. Germline CDR1 is LNHDA and CDR2 is SQIVND (reference sequence). This CDR3 is built from 12 residues. CDR3 region: CASSDPLREQFF. The CDR3 DNA follows: TGTGCCAGTAGCGACCCTCTCCGTGAGCAGTTCTTC.

The chain joins TRBV25-1 to TRBJ1-2; TRBD1 agrees at 10 bases. CDR1 MGHDK and CDR2 SYGVNS come from the germline V gene. The CDR3 extends over 14 amino acids. The V and J ends lost 4 bases and 8 bases, in that order; junction bases with no gene match: 7. CDR3 in amino acids: CASSGGTGEGGYTF. DNA of the CDR3: TGTGCCAGCAGTGGAGGGACAGGGGAAGGCGGCTACACCTTC.

This sequence joins TRBV29-1 and TRBJ2-5; 8 bases agree with TRBD2. Per germline, CDR1 SQVTM and CDR2 ANQGSEA. The CDR3 runs 13 residues. The J segment lost 4 bases and the V segment lost 4 bases, leaving 5 bases of the junction unmatched. CDR3 in DNA: TGCAGCGTTGGGCCAGGACTAGCAGAGACCCAGTACTTC. It yields the protein CSVGPGLAETQYF.

A single count supports this clone. This chain uses TRBV5-4 with TRBJ1-2, with D tentatively TRBD1 (5 bases). The V and J ends lost 2 bases and 8 bases respectively, with 16 bases between them. The CDR3 consists of 14 residues. Germline loops: CDR1 SGHNT, CDR2 YYREEE (reference sequence). The CDR3 region has the DNA TGTGCCAGCAGCTTAGCGTCAGCCCACAGGGGCTACACCTTC. This encodes CASSLASAHRGYTF.

This chain joins TRBV6-6 and TRBJ2-3; the D is unclear. The CDR3 loop spans 12 amino acids. The germline V gene has CDR1 MNHNY and CDR2 SVGAGI (reference sequence). The V gene lost 4 bases and the J gene lost 3 bases, with 5 bases spanning the gap. The chain's CDR3 is CASSFTTDTQYF. CDR3 bases: TGTGCCAGCAGTTTCACGACAGATACGCAGTATTTT.

The chain couples TRBV9 to TRBJ2-1, with 9 positions matching TRBD1. The germline V gene has CDR1 SGDLS and CDR2 YYNGEE. The CDR3 contains 13 residues. The V segment lost 4 bases and the J segment 7 bases; nucleotides outside the gene matches: 3. DNA of the CDR3: TGTGCCAGCAGCCGGGACAGGGCGAATGAGCAGTTCTTC. Protein sequence: CASSRDRANEQFF.

The chain has TRBV28 and TRBJ1-4; tentative D call: TRBD1 (5 bases). Trimming left V 3 bases short and J 2 bases short, with 13 bases between. From germline, CDR1 is MDHEN and CDR2 SYDVKM. This CDR3 region has 16 residues. CDR3 loop: CASSFVDSPTNEKLFF. For the CDR3, the DNA is TGTGCCAGCAGTTTCGTAGACAGTCCGACTAATGAAAAACTGTTTTTT.

With respect to this clone: The same CDR3 also results from other DNA sequences found in this sample. This chain connects TRBV20-1 to TRBJ1-4; D is ambiguous. Trimming took off 3 bases at V and 7 bases at J, with 3 bases between the two ends. The CDR3 runs 10 residues. Germline CDR1 and CDR2: DFQATT and SNEGSKA (reference sequence). The DNA for the CDR3 is TGCAGTGCTAGGGGTGAAAAACTGTTTTTT. Encoded protein: CSARGEKLFF.

The chain couples TRBV5-3 to TRBJ1-5; 7 nucleotides match TRBD1. TRBV5-3 is assigned to the ORF class and has an uncertain function. This CDR3 region has 15 residues. With V trimmed by 0 bases and J by 7 bases, 7 bases remained unmatched. The CDR3 loop is CARSLEGAVGQPQHF. As DNA, the CDR3 is TGTGCCAGAAGCTTGGAGGGGGCGGTTGGACAGCCCCAGCATTTT.

This CDR3 reads CASSLRRPGTEHHF. The CDR3 DNA is TGTGCCAGCAGCTTAAGGCGACCCGGGACAGAGCACCACTTT. The chain employs TRBV7-9 and TRBJ1-6; 7 bases match TRBD1. Trimming took 2 bases from V and 18 from J; bases not matched to a gene: 13. The CDR3 runs 14 residues. Germline loops: CDR1 SEHNR, CDR2 FQNEAQ (reference sequence).

The chain is built from TRBV5-6 and TRBJ2-4, with unresolved D. The CDR3 runs to 14 residues. The ends were cut back, 5 bases at V and 0 bases at J, with 9 bases in the middle. Germline CDR1 is SGHDT and CDR2 is YYEEEE. CDR3 coding DNA: TGTGCCAGCAGTCCTATCCAAGCCAAAAACATTCAGTACTTC. As protein: CASSPIQAKNIQYF. The full variable domain, completed using reference TRBV5-6 and TRBJ2-4, is DAGVTQSPTHLIKTRGQQVTLRCSPKSGHDTVSWYQQALGQGPQFIFQYYEEEERQRGNFPDRFSGHQFPNYSSELNVNALLLGDSALYLCASSPIQAKNIQYFGAGTRLSVL.